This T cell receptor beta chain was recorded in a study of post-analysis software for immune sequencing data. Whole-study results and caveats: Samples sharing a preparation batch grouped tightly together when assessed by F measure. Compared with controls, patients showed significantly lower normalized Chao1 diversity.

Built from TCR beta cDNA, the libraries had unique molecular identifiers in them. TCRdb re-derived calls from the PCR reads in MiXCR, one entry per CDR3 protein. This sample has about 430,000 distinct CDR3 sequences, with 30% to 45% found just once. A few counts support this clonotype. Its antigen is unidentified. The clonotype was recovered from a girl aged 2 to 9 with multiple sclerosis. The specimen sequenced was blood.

The chain's CDR3 is CSAERISPEQYF. CDR3 DNA: TGCAGTGCCGAGCGGATCTCCCCGGAGCAGTACTTC. This chain uses TRBV20-1 with TRBJ2-5; D may be TRBD2 (5 bases). Germline-derived CDR1 and CDR2 are DFQATT and SNEGSKA (reference sequence). The CDR3 is 12 residues long. V was trimmed by 6 bases and J by 11 bases, leaving 19 bases between them.